Listed below are T cell receptor beta chains from one sample, sequenced in a study of identical twins. MiXCR, applied by TCRdb to the 5' RACE reads, yields one record per CDR3 protein. The sample lists approximately 680,000 distinct CDR3 sequences; less than 9% were seen once. A further study also used this sample, focusing on yellow fever vaccine responses in identical twins.

Sequencing was done on a sample of PBMCs. The receptors derive from a woman in her late teens or twenties in good health. Both conserved end residues are part of each CDR3. Fields, in order: CDR3 length, V gene, clone size, J gene, D gene, CDR3 protein, CDR3 DNA. The D gene is left open where the match is weak. Part of the rows lack a size; the others show once, few, many or a class for expanded clones.

len: 14
v_gene: TRBV5-1
abundance: many
j_gene: TRBJ1-2
d_gene: .
CDR3aa: CASSPRTDNYGYTF
CDR3nt: TGCGCCAGCAGCCCCAGGACGGATAACTATGGCTACACCTTC

len: 13
v_gene: TRBV20-1
abundance: .
j_gene: TRBJ2-1
d_gene: .
CDR3aa: CSVGGMTYNEQFF
CDR3nt: TGCAGCGTAGGCGGCATGACCTACAATGAGCAGTTCTTC

len: 13
v_gene: TRBV4-2
abundance: .
j_gene: TRBJ1-1
d_gene: .
CDR3aa: CASSPGLLSEAFF
CDR3nt: TGTGCCAGCAGCCCCGGGCTCCTCTCAGAAGCTTTCTTT

len: 14
v_gene: TRBV3-1
abundance: few
j_gene: TRBJ2-1
d_gene: .
CDR3aa: CASSQTRRANEQFF
CDR3nt: TGTGCCAGCAGCCAGACGCGCAGGGCCAATGAGCAGTTCTTC

len: 15
v_gene: TRBV29-1
abundance: .
j_gene: TRBJ2-6
d_gene: .
CDR3aa: CSVAFVSSGANVLTF
CDR3nt: TGCAGCGTCGCTTTTGTGTCCTCTGGGGCCAACGTCCTGACTTTC

len: 14
v_gene: TRBV13
abundance: few
j_gene: TRBJ1-2
d_gene: TRBD1
CDR3aa: CASSAQGRSRGYTF
CDR3nt: TGTGCCAGCAGCGCACAGGGGCGAAGTAGGGGCTACACCTTC

len: 15
v_gene: TRBV29-1
abundance: many
j_gene: TRBJ2-1
d_gene: TRBD2
CDR3aa: CSFSGTSGDYNEQFF
CDR3nt: TGCAGCTTCTCGGGGACTAGCGGGGATTACAATGAGCAGTTCTTC

len: 16
v_gene: TRBV29-1
abundance: many
j_gene: TRBJ2-5
d_gene: TRBD1
CDR3aa: CSVAVLDRANQETQYF
CDR3nt: TGCAGCGTTGCCGTACTCGACAGGGCGAACCAAGAGACCCAGTACTTC

len: 12
v_gene: TRBV28
abundance: .
j_gene: TRBJ2-7
d_gene: .
CDR3aa: CASSKTAYEQYF
CDR3nt: TGTGCCAGCAGTAAGACAGCCTACGAGCAGTACTTC

len: 16
v_gene: TRBV27
abundance: many
j_gene: TRBJ2-1
d_gene: TRBD2
CDR3aa: CASTRAGGWVYNEQFF
CDR3nt: TGTGCCAGCACCCGAGCGGGGGGGTGGGTATACAATGAGCAGTTCTTC

len: 14
v_gene: TRBV10-3
abundance: .
j_gene: TRBJ2-3
d_gene: .
CDR3aa: CAIRGREITDTQYF
CDR3nt: TGTGCCATCAGAGGCAGGGAGATCACAGATACGCAGTATTTT

len: 14
v_gene: TRBV12-3/TRBV12-4
abundance: many
j_gene: TRBJ1-3
d_gene: .
CDR3aa: CASSPSTSGNTIYF
CDR3nt: TGTGCCAGCAGTCCTAGTACCTCTGGAAACACCATATATTTT

len: 15
v_gene: TRBV9
abundance: .
j_gene: TRBJ1-5
d_gene: .
CDR3aa: CASSVGWEENQPQHF
CDR3nt: TGTGCCAGCAGCGTAGGGTGGGAGGAAAATCAGCCCCAGCATTTT

len: 17
v_gene: TRBV28
abundance: few
j_gene: TRBJ2-6
d_gene: TRBD1
CDR3aa: CASSFYRGDSGANVLTF
CDR3nt: TGTGCCAGCAGTTTTTACAGGGGGGACTCTGGGGCCAACGTCCTGACTTTC

len: 14
v_gene: TRBV11-2
abundance: many
j_gene: TRBJ2-1
d_gene: .
CDR3aa: CASSLFSGAGEQFF
CDR3nt: TGTGCCAGCAGCTTATTCTCGGGAGCGGGTGAGCAGTTCTTC

len: 17
v_gene: TRBV9
abundance: .
j_gene: TRBJ2-1
d_gene: .
CDR3aa: CASSITASGRGPNEQFF
CDR3nt: TGTGCCAGCAGCATCACGGCGTCAGGGCGGGGCCCTAATGAGCAGTTCTTC

len: 15
v_gene: TRBV6-1
abundance: .
j_gene: TRBJ1-2
d_gene: .
CDR3aa: CASSEARGRDYGYTF
CDR3nt: TGTGCCAGCAGTGAAGCGAGAGGGCGGGACTATGGCTACACCTTC

len: 12
v_gene: TRBV20-1
abundance: few
j_gene: TRBJ2-2
d_gene: .
CDR3aa: CSVRVGVGELFF
CDR3nt: TGCAGTGTTCGGGTGGGGGTCGGGGAGCTGTTTTTT

len: 14
v_gene: TRBV5-1
abundance: few
j_gene: TRBJ1-4
d_gene: TRBD1
CDR3aa: CASGTGTGHEKLFF
CDR3nt: TGCGCCAGCGGTACCGGGACAGGGCATGAAAAACTGTTTTTT

len: 13
v_gene: TRBV14
abundance: many
j_gene: TRBJ1-5
d_gene: .
CDR3aa: CASSQDTYQPQHF
CDR3nt: TGTGCCAGCAGCCAAGATACATACCAGCCCCAGCATTTT

len: 12
v_gene: TRBV2
abundance: .
j_gene: TRBJ2-5
d_gene: .
CDR3aa: CASSETTLGISF
CDR3nt: TGTGCCAGCAGTGAAACAACTCTTGGCATCTCCTTC

len: 13
v_gene: TRBV6-1
abundance: few
j_gene: TRBJ2-7
d_gene: .
CDR3aa: CASSPLGANEQYF
CDR3nt: TGTGCCAGCAGCCCCTTGGGCGCGAACGAGCAGTACTTC

len: 16
v_gene: TRBV15
abundance: .
j_gene: TRBJ2-1
d_gene: .
CDR3aa: CATSRGSKGTYNEQFF
CDR3nt: TGTGCCACCAGCAGAGGGTCAAAGGGCACTTACAATGAGCAGTTCTTC

len: 16
v_gene: TRBV5-1
abundance: .
j_gene: TRBJ2-7
d_gene: TRBD2
CDR3aa: CASSLVSSGSWYEQYF
CDR3nt: TGCGCCAGCAGCTTGGTTTCTAGCGGGAGCTGGTACGAGCAGTACTTC

len: 15
v_gene: TRBV5-1
abundance: few
j_gene: TRBJ2-5
d_gene: TRBD1
CDR3aa: CASSFSGQIQETQYF
CDR3nt: TGCGCCAGCAGCTTCTCGGGACAGATTCAAGAGACCCAGTACTTC

len: 13
v_gene: TRBV7-9
abundance: many
j_gene: TRBJ2-3
d_gene: .
CDR3aa: CASSLVGGDTQYF
CDR3nt: TGTGCCAGCAGCTTAGTCGGGGGAGATACGCAGTATTTT

len: 18
v_gene: TRBV12-3/TRBV12-4
abundance: .
j_gene: TRBJ2-5
d_gene: TRBD2
CDR3aa: CASSELYGTSSSQETQYF
CDR3nt: TGTGCCAGCAGTGAACTGTACGGGACTAGTAGTTCCCAAGAGACCCAGTACTTC

len: 12
v_gene: TRBV15
abundance: many
j_gene: TRBJ2-5
d_gene: .
CDR3aa: CATSREIETQYF
CDR3nt: TGTGCCACCAGCAGAGAAATAGAGACCCAGTACTTC

len: 14
v_gene: TRBV7-9
abundance: .
j_gene: TRBJ1-4
d_gene: .
CDR3aa: CASSKTRSDEKLFF
CDR3nt: TGTGCCAGCAGCAAGACCAGGTCCGACGAAAAACTGTTTTTT

len: 17
v_gene: TRBV15
abundance: .
j_gene: TRBJ1-6
d_gene: .
CDR3aa: CATSRDRQSSYNSPLHF
CDR3nt: TGTGCCACCAGCAGAGACCGACAGAGCTCCTATAATTCACCCCTCCACTTT

len: 16
v_gene: TRBV28
abundance: many
j_gene: TRBJ1-5
d_gene: .
CDR3aa: CASSHFKGSSNQPQHF
CDR3nt: TGTGCCAGCAGTCATTTTAAGGGATCTAGCAATCAGCCCCAGCATTTT

len: 14
v_gene: TRBV28
abundance: many
j_gene: TRBJ1-4
d_gene: .
CDR3aa: CASSFNMANEKLFF
CDR3nt: TGTGCCAGCAGTTTCAATATGGCTAATGAAAAACTGTTTTTT

len: 12
v_gene: TRBV6-5
abundance: .
j_gene: TRBJ2-3
d_gene: TRBD2
CDR3aa: CASRPTSDTQYF
CDR3nt: TGTGCCAGCAGGCCGACTAGCGATACGCAGTATTTT

len: 12
v_gene: TRBV5-1
abundance: few
j_gene: TRBJ2-1
d_gene: .
CDR3aa: CASSLVEREQFF
CDR3nt: TGCGCCAGCAGCTTGGTTGAGCGGGAGCAGTTCTTC

len: 13
v_gene: TRBV20-1
abundance: .
j_gene: TRBJ2-3
d_gene: .
CDR3aa: CSADPDRTDTQYF
CDR3nt: TGCAGTGCTGACCCGGACCGCACAGATACGCAGTATTTT

len: 12
v_gene: TRBV7-3
abundance: .
j_gene: TRBJ2-3
d_gene: TRBD2
CDR3aa: CASGRAEDTQYF
CDR3nt: TGTGCCAGCGGGAGGGCCGAAGATACGCAGTATTTT

len: 15
v_gene: TRBV19
abundance: few
j_gene: TRBJ2-1
d_gene: TRBD2
CDR3aa: CASSARTSGSNEQFF
CDR3nt: TGTGCCAGTAGTGCTAGGACTAGCGGATCCAATGAGCAGTTCTTC